The T cell receptor (beta chain) described here comes from a study of radiotherapy plus CTLA-4 blockade in lung cancer. Produced via immunoSEQ multiplex PCR; TCRdb's table is partial and in-frame only. The table has approximately 100,000 clones, approximately 78% seen once. The V segment lost 2 bases and the J segment 7 bases; nucleotides outside the gene matches: 8. The CDR3 covers 16 residues. CDR1 is MNHEY, CDR2 SVGAGI, per germline. This receptor was identified in a human donor with non-small cell lung cancer who had a partial response to radiotherapy plus ipilimumab. V usage is TRBV6-5 and J usage is TRBJ2-1, with 10 bases aligning to TRBD2. Sequenced here: peripheral blood, sampled from a patient treated with radiotherapy plus ipilimumab. Here the CDR3 reads CASSYEASGRINEQFF. The CDR3 DNA sequence: TGTGCCAGCAGTTACGAGGCTAGCGGGAGAATAAATGAGCAGTTCTTC.